Listed here are 14 T cell receptor beta chains from one sample, sequenced in a study of blood T cell repertoires in COVID-19. Produced via immunoSEQ multiplex PCR; TCRdb's table is partial and in-frame only. Among 200,000 to 300,000 clones, around 87% were seen once, and the ten largest hold 2% to 3%. The specimen was peripheral blood. The source is a woman aged 45-60 years with acute or convalescent COVID-19.

The chain has TRBV5-1 and TRBJ2-1, with TRBD2 matching 12 bases. CDR3 size: 15 residues. Germline CDR1 reads SGHRS; CDR2 reads YFSETQ. Trimming cost V 3 bases and J 4 bases; bases outside gene matches: 2. The CDR3 DNA sequence: TGCGCCAGCAGCTCACTAGCGGGAGGATACAATGAGCAGTTCTTC. Amino acid sequence: CASSSLAGGYNEQFF.

This sequence joins TRBV2 and TRBJ2-1, with 7 bases matching TRBD2. The J segment lost 3 bases and the V segment lost 6 bases, leaving 8 bases of the junction unmatched. This CDR3 spans 15 amino acids. CDR1 SNHLY and CDR2 FYNNEI come from the germline V gene. CDR3 protein: CASSVGGRLYNEQFF. As DNA, the CDR3 is TGTGCCAGCAGCGTAGGCGGGAGACTCTACAATGAGCAGTTCTTC.

This clone was recorded a few times. The rearrangement joins TRBV6-6 to TRBJ2-7, with TRBD2 identical over 10 bases. There are 18 residues in the CDR3. The germline V gene encodes CDR1 MNHNY and CDR2 SVGAGI (reference sequence). V shed 5 bases, J shed 2 bases, and the junction held 15 bases outside the gene matches. This chain's CDR3 is CASSPPPGLANSAYEQYF. The CDR3 nucleotides read TGTGCCAGCAGTCCACCACCGGGACTAGCGAACTCCGCCTACGAGCAGTACTTC.

This clone has more than one count but fewer than ten. J is TRBJ1-2 and V is TRBV4-3; D gene ambiguous. Trimming pared 0 bases from V and 8 bases from J, leaving 16 bases between. CDR1 LGHNA and CDR2 YSLEER come from the germline V gene. The CDR3 runs 15 residues. CDR3 residues: CASSQDWPAAEGYTF. CDR3 DNA: TGCGCCAGCAGCCAAGATTGGCCGGCGGCGGAAGGCTACACCTTC.

The chain links TRBV9 to TRBJ2-2; D not resolved. The V gene lost 2 bases and the J gene lost 5 bases, with 4 bases spanning the gap. Germline CDR1 SGDLS, CDR2 YYNGEE. This CDR3 is built from 12 residues. The CDR3 bases are TGTGCCAGCAGCGTTCAAACCGGGGAGCTGTTTTTT. Amino acids: CASSVQTGELFF.

The chain carries TRBV6-5 and TRBJ1-1; D may be TRBD1 (6 bases). The CDR3 is 14 amino acids. Trimming shortened V by 0 bases and J by 4 bases, and 9 bases separated the two germline ends. The germline CDR1 and CDR2 sequences are MNHEY and SVGAGI. The CDR3 is CASSYSQGSTEAFF. The CDR3 DNA reads as TGTGCCAGCAGTTACTCTCAGGGGAGCACTGAAGCTTTCTTT.

This clone was counted a single time. Written as DNA, the CDR3 is TGTGCCAGCAGCTTAGGCGTAGGGGTGACTGAAGCTTTCTTT. It encodes CASSLGVGVTEAFF. The chain employs TRBV13 and TRBJ1-1; D is perhaps TRBD1 (5 bases). Germline assignment: CDR1 PRHDT and CDR2 FYEKMQ (reference sequence). Trimming removed 0 bases from V and 5 bases from J, with 10 bases in between. The CDR3 consists of 14 residues. The full variable domain, completed using reference TRBV13 and TRBJ1-1, is AAGVIQSPRHLIKEKRETATLKCYPIPRHDTVYWYQQGPGQDPQFLISFYEKMQSDKGSIPDRFSAQQFSDYHSELNMSSLELGDSALYFCASSLGVGVTEAFFGQGTRLTVV.

The gene calls are TRBV11-2 and TRBJ2-2; TRBD1 is a possible D gene (6 bases). CDR3 size: 20 residues. Germline CDR1 and CDR2: SGHAT and FQNNGV. V dropped 0 bases and J dropped 6 bases, with 26 bases sitting between them. CDR3 sequence (DNA): TGTGCCAGCAGCTTAGATTTTTCTTTCGGACCCGCAACAGGGCCCGGGGAGCTGTTTTTT. Its protein is CASSLDFSFGPATGPGELFF. The variable domain in full, completed from reference TRBV11-2 and TRBJ2-2, reads EAGVAQSPRYKIIEKRQSVAFWCNPISGHATLYWYQQILGQGPKLLIQFQNNGVVDDSQLPKDRFSAERLKGVDSTLKIQPAKLEDSAVYLCASSLDFSFGPATGPGELFFGEGSRLTVL.

V is TRBV18 and J is TRBJ1-5, with 10 bases matching TRBD1. Germline V gene data show CDR1 as KGHSH and CDR2 as LQKENI. Trimming cost V 6 bases and J 15 bases; bases outside gene matches: 11. The CDR3 runs to 13 residues. The CDR3: CASSRDRGGSWHF. The CDR3 DNA is TGTGCCAGCTCGAGGGACAGGGGCGGATCTTGGCATTTT. Full variable domain (missing parts from reference TRBV18 and TRBJ1-5): NAGVMQNPRHLVRRRGQEARLRCSPMKGHSHVYWYRQLPEEGLKFMVYLQKENIIDESGMPKERFSAEFPKEGPSILRIQQVVRGDSAAYFCASSRDRGGSWHFGDGTRLSIL.

In this sample, this clone turned up a few times. The rearrangement links TRBV6-1 to TRBJ2-3, with TRBD1 matching 8 bases. V shed 3 bases and J 4 bases; nucleotides not matched to a gene: 9. CDR3 size: 16 residues. Germline V gives CDR1 MNHNS, CDR2 SASEGT. The CDR3 nucleotides are TGTGCCAGCAGTGAGAGATACAGGGGGAAGGCAGATACGCAGTATTTT. The encoded protein is CASSERYRGKADTQYF.

The rearrangement joins TRBV28 to TRBJ2-2, with no clear D. CDR1 and CDR2 from the germline V gene are MDHEN and SYDVKM. V gave up 7 bases and J gave up 5 bases, with 14 bases separating them. The CDR3 is 14 residues long. The CDR3 loop reads CASTTPTRTGELFF. The DNA for the CDR3 is TGTGCCAGCACCACCCCAACGAGGACCGGGGAGCTGTTTTTT.

The V and J genes are TRBV20-1 and TRBJ2-4; unclear D gene. Germline-derived CDR1 and CDR2 are DFQATT and SNEGSKA (reference sequence). CDR3 length: 11 amino acids. V was cut by 3 bases and J by 7 bases, with 7 bases left in between. The CDR3 protein is CSASYWNIQYF. The CDR3 nucleotides read TGCAGTGCTAGCTACTGGAACATTCAGTACTTC.

As DNA, the CDR3 is TGTGCCAGTAGTATAGGCCAGCAAGAGACCCAGTACTTC. Translating gives CASSIGQQETQYF. This sequence joins TRBV19 and TRBJ2-5, with unresolved D. CDR3 size: 13 residues. In germline, CDR1 is LNHDA, CDR2 SQIVND (reference sequence). V dropped 1 base and J dropped 2 bases, with 5 bases sitting between them.

This chain uses TRBV7-8 with TRBJ1-5; D is possibly TRBD1 (6 bases). CDR3 length equals 17 residues. CDR1 SGHVS and CDR2 FQNEAQ come from the germline V gene. Trimming removed 1 base at V and 4 bases at J, with 17 bases between. CDR3 loop: CASSLDRVGGLNQPQHF. The CDR3 DNA follows: TGTGCCAGCAGCTTAGACAGGGTAGGAGGACTGAATCAGCCCCAGCATTTT. Using reference TRBV7-8 and TRBJ1-5 for the parts outside the CDR3, the full variable domain is GAGVSQSPRYKVAKRGQDVALRCDPISGHVSLFWYQQALGQGPEFLTYFQNEAQLDKSGLPSDRFFAERPEGSVSTLKIQRTQQEDSAVYLCASSLDRVGGLNQPQHFGDGTRLSIL.